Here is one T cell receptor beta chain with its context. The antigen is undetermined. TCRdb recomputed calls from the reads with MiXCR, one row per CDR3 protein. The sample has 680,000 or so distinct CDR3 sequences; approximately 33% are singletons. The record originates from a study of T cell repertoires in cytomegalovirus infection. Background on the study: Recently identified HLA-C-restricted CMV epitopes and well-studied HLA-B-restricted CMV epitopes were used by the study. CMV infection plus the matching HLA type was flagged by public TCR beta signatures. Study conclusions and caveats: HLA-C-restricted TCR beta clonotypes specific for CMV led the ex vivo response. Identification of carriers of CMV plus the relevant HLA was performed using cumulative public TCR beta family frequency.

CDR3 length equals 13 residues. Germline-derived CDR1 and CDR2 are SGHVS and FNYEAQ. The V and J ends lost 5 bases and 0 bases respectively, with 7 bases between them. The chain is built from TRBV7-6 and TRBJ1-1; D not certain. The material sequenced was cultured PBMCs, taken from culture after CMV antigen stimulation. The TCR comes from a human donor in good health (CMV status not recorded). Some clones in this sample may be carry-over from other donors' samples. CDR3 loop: CASSKDLNTEAFF. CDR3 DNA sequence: TGTGCCAGCAGCAAGGACTTGAACACTGAAGCTTTCTTT.